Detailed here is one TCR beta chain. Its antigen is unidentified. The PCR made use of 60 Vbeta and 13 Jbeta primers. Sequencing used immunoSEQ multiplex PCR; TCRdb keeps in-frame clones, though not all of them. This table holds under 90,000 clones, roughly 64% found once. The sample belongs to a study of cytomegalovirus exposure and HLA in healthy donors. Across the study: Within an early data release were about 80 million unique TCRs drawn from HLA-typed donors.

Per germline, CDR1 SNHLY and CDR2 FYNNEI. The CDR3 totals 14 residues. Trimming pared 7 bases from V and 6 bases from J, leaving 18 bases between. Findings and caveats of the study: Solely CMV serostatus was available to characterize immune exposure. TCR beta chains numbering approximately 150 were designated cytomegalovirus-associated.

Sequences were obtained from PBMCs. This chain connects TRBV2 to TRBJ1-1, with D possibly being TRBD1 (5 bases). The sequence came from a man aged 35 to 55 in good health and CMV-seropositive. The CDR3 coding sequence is TGTGCCAGCAAATCCCTGGGGCCTACCCCTGAAGCTTTCTTT. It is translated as CASKSLGPTPEAFF.